Listed below are T cell receptor beta chains from one sample, sequenced in a study of T cell repertoires in cytomegalovirus infection. These receptors have no known antigen. Each CDR3 protein is one row after TCRdb ran MiXCR on the reads. The table has fewer than 85,000 distinct CDR3 sequences, under 55% seen once. The sequences come from CD8+ T cells from cultured PBMCs, collected from culture after CMV antigen stimulation. These receptors were collected from a human donor in good health (CMV status not recorded). Some clones in this sample may be carry-over from other donors' samples. CDR3s include the opening cysteine and the closing phenylalanine or tryptophan. Each record gives: D gene, CDR3 length, V gene, CDR3 protein. The D gene is left open where the match is weak.

d_gene: .; len: 14; v_gene: TRBV12-3/TRBV12-4; CDR3aa: CASRLTGSVDGYTF
d_gene: .; len: 16; v_gene: TRBV28; CDR3aa: CASSSQGRSVSYEQYF
d_gene: .; len: 17; v_gene: TRBV7-4; CDR3aa: CASSLAGKAGSSYEQYF
d_gene: .; len: 16; v_gene: TRBV28; CDR3aa: CASSPGYREWGETQYF
d_gene: .; len: 13; v_gene: TRBV6-6; CDR3aa: CASRGRGQETQYF
d_gene: .; len: 13; v_gene: TRBV12-3/TRBV12-4; CDR3aa: CASRLTREQPQHF
d_gene: .; len: 11; v_gene: TRBV6-6; CDR3aa: CATRQSYEQYF
d_gene: TRBD1; len: 15; v_gene: TRBV20-1; CDR3aa: CSARSGQGVRNTIYF
d_gene: TRBD1; len: 15; v_gene: TRBV7-2; CDR3aa: CASSQRGTVNSPLHF
d_gene: TRBD2; len: 17; v_gene: TRBV7-9; CDR3aa: CASSLGRASGSGETQYF
d_gene: TRBD2; len: 20; v_gene: TRBV11-2; CDR3aa: CASSLDIWLAGGPDTGELFF
d_gene: .; len: 16; v_gene: TRBV7-2; CDR3aa: CASSLCRQILSYEQYF
d_gene: .; len: 14; v_gene: TRBV28; CDR3aa: CASSERGSYNEQFF
d_gene: TRBD1; len: 12; v_gene: TRBV29-1; CDR3aa: CSGRDRGNTIYF
d_gene: .; len: 13; v_gene: TRBV27; CDR3aa: CASSFTPSYEQYF
d_gene: TRBD1; len: 15; v_gene: TRBV27; CDR3aa: CASRRQGAFYNEQFF
d_gene: TRBD1; len: 14; v_gene: TRBV7-6; CDR3aa: CASSLETGDQPQHF
d_gene: .; len: 14; v_gene: TRBV19; CDR3aa: CASSLGQTVQPQHF
d_gene: TRBD2; len: 16; v_gene: TRBV4-1; CDR3aa: CASSQVGTSGLDEQFF
d_gene: TRBD2; len: 16; v_gene: TRBV11-2; CDR3aa: CASSRGLAGNTDTQYF
d_gene: TRBD2; len: 16; v_gene: TRBV7-6; CDR3aa: CASSYLAGESHNEQFF
d_gene: TRBD2; len: 14; v_gene: TRBV12-3/TRBV12-4; CDR3aa: CASSFLGEGETQHF
d_gene: TRBD1; len: 14; v_gene: TRBV10-2; CDR3aa: CASRRQGGQETQYF
d_gene: .; len: 14; v_gene: TRBV7-9; CDR3aa: CASSLGLGNTEAFF
d_gene: .; len: 13; v_gene: TRBV11-2; CDR3aa: CASSLDGPYEQYF
d_gene: .; len: 16; v_gene: TRBV19; CDR3aa: CASKESWGDLQETQYF
d_gene: TRBD1; len: 14; v_gene: TRBV7-8; CDR3aa: CASSRTGVRTEAFF